Reported below is one T cell receptor (beta chain). What it binds is unknown. This CDR3 region has 17 residues. Looked up from germline, CDR1 is LNHDA and CDR2 is SQIVND (reference sequence). The trim removed 5 bases at V and 2 bases at J, leaving 9 bases unmatched. The data stem from a study of long-term antiretroviral therapy in people with HIV. Regarding the study as a whole: Clones that expanded before ART (that is, prior to treatment) dominated the repertoire at all time points. Possibly under older ART regimens, blood was drawn between about 2003 and 2017. Repertoires with HIV possessed tighter CDR3 length spans than those of controls.

A v3.0 immunoSEQ assay was performed at survey level. Sequencing was intended to reach about 35,000-50,000 T-cell genomes per sample. Sequencing was performed with immunoSEQ multiplex PCR; in TCRdb, only in-frame clones are kept and a portion is missing. Of tens of thousands of clones in the sample, 90% to 95% were seen once. The chain uses TRBV19 and TRBJ1-3, with 10 bases fitting TRBD1. Specimen: unsorted PBMCs, collected 7.6 years after starting antiretroviral therapy. This receptor was identified in a woman between 35 and 50 years old with HIV. CDR3 sequence (DNA): TGTGCCAGTAGTTACGGAAGGGACAGGGGAGCTGGAAACACCATATATTTT. It encodes CASSYGRDRGAGNTIYF.